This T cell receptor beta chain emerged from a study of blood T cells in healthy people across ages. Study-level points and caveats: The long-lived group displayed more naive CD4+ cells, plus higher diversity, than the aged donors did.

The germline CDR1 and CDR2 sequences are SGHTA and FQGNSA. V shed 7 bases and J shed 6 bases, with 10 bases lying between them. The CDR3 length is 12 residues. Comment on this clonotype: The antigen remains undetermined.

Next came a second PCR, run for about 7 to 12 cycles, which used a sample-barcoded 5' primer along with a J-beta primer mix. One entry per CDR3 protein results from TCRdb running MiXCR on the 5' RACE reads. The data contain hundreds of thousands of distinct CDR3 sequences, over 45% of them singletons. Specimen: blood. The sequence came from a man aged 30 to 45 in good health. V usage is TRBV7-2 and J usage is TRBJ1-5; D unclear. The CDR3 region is CASKEGGQPQHF. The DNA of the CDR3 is TGTGCCAGCAAGGAGGGAGGTCAGCCCCAGCATTTT.